A single T cell receptor beta chain is shown here with its context. The antigen remains undetermined. This specimen comes from a study of identical twins. Broader study findings: Invariant cells of the MAIT and iNKT types might have partly distorted the zero-insertion analyses.

V gave up 3 bases and J gave up 0 bases, with 11 bases separating them. Germline loops: CDR1 PRHDT, CDR2 FYEKMQ (reference sequence). The CDR3 sequence is 15 residues long. Healthy Caucasian individuals made up all the donors. Template switching (which added a universal primer site) was used, and cDNA carried unique molecular identifiers. One entry per CDR3 protein, called by TCRdb with MiXCR from the 5' RACE reads. The data contain about 340,000 distinct CDR3 sequences, 9% to 15% of them singletons. These data were also filed under a second study, of yellow fever vaccine responses in identical twins.

This clonotype originated in a woman aged 18-30 years in good health. Specimen: CD8+ T cells sorted from blood. The chain employs TRBV13 and TRBJ1-1, with TRBD1 as a possible D gene (5 bases). The CDR3 DNA is TGTGCCAGCAGCTTGTTGGGGCACTTGAACACTGAAGCTTTCTTT. Protein sequence: CASSLLGHLNTEAFF.